In its sample, the clone carrying this TCR beta chain was seen once. Its antigen is not known. Once extracted for a subset, genomic DNA was divided evenly among several immunoSEQ plates. Libraries were prepared by immunoSEQ multiplex PCR; TCRdb keeps only in-frame clonotypes and omits some of them. The sample holds roughly 2.1 million clones; approximately 94% are singletons and the top ten take about 1.8%. This sample was taken from a study of shared clonotypes between healthy human individuals. As for the study in general: The people who gave samples were a couple of women and a few men aged 18 to 49. Study-wide results and limits: Sorted-subset samples were not fully sequenced, rarefaction indicated.

The CDR3 covers 17 residues. Trimming left V 3 bases short and J 0 bases short, with 15 bases between. CDR1 is SGHDN, CDR2 FVKESK, per germline. Cells designated naive CD8 were CD45RO-negative and were positively selected for CCR7, with terminally differentiated effector memory CD45RA+ cells excluded. V is TRBV14 and J is TRBJ1-3, with unresolved D. The clonotype originates from a man aged 18 to 30 in good health. Some clones in this sample may be carry-over from other donors' samples. Sequencing input: naive CD8+ T cells from PBMCs. In nucleotides, the CDR3 is TGTGCCAGCAGCCAGCCGAGCTGGGGAAACTCTGGAAACACCATATATTTT. It is translated as CASSQPSWGNSGNTIYF. Looking up the rest from reference TRBV14 and TRBJ1-3 gives the full variable domain: EAGVTQFPSHSVIEKGQTVTLRCDPISGHDNLYWYRRVMGKEIKFLLHFVKESKQDESGMPNNRFLAERTGGTYSTLKVQPAELEDSGVYFCASSQPSWGNSGNTIYFGEGSWLTVV.